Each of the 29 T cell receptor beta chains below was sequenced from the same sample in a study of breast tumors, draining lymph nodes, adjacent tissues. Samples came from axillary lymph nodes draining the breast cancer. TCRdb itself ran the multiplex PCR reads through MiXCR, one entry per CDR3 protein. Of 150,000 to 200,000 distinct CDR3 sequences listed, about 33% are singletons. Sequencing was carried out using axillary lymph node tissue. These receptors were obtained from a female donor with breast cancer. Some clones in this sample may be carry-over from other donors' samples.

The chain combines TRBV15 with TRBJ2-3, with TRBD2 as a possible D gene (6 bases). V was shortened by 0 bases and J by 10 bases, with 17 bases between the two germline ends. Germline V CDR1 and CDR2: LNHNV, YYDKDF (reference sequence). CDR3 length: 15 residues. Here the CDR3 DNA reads TGTGCCACCAGCAGAGATTCAAGGCAGTGGGAGGCGCAGTATTTT. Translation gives CATSRDSRQWEAQYF.

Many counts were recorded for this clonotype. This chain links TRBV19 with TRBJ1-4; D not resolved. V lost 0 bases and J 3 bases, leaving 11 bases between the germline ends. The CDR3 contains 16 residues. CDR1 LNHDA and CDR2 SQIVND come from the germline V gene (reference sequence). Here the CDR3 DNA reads TGTGCCAGTAGTATAGAGGGATCCCTGGCTAATGAAAAACTGTTTTTT. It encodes CASSIEGSLANEKLFF.

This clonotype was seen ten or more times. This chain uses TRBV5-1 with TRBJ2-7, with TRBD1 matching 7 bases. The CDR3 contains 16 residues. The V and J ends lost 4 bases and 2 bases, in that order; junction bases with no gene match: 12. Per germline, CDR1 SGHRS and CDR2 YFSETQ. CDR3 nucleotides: TGCGCCAGCAGCCTAAACCCCAGACAGGGTCCCTACGAGCAGTACTTC. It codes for CASSLNPRQGPYEQYF.

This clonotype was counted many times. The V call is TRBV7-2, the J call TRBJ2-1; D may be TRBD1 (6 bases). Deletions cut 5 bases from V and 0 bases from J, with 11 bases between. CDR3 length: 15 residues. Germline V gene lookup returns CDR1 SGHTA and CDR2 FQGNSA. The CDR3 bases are TGTGCCAGCAGCCCGTGGACAGACTCCTACAATGAGCAGTTCTTC. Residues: CASSPWTDSYNEQFF.

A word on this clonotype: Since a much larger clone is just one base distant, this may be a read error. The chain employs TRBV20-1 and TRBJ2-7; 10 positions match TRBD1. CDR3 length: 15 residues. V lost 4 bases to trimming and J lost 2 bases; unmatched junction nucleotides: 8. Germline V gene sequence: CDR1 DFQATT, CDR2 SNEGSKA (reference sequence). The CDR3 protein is CSATLLGTGAYEQYF. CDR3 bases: TGCAGTGCTACCCTCCTGGGGACAGGGGCCTACGAGCAGTACTTC.

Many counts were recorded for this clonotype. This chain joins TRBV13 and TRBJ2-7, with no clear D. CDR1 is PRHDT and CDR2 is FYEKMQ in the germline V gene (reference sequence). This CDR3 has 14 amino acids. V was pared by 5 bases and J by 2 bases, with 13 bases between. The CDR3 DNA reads TGTGCCAGCAGCCCCTCCCGCGTGACCTACGAGCAGTACTTC. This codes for CASSPSRVTYEQYF.

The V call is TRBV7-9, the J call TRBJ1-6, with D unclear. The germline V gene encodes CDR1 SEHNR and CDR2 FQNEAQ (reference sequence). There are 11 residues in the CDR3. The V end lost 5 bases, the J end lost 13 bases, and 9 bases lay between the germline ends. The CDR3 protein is CASSPLNPLHF. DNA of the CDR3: TGTGCCAGCAGCCCACTTAATCCCCTCCACTTT.

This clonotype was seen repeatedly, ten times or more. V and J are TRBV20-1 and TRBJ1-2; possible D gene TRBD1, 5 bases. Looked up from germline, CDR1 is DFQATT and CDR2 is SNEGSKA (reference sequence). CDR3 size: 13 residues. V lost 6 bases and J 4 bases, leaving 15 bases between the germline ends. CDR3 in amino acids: CSASGQGTYGYTF. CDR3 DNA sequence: TGCAGTGCGTCGGGGCAGGGAACCTATGGCTACACCTTC.

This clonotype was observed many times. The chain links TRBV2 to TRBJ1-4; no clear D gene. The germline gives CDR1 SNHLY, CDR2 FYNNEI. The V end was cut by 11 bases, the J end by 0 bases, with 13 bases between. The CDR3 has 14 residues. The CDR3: CAGSGVPTNEKLFF. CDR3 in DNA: TGTGCCGGCTCGGGAGTTCCAACTAATGAAAAACTGTTTTTT.

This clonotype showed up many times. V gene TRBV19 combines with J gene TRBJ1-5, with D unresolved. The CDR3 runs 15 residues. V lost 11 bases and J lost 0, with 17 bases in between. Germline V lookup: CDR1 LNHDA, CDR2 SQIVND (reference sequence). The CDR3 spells CASRVGGYSNQPQHF. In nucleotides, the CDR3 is TGTGCCTCACGAGTAGGCGGGTATAGCAATCAGCCCCAGCATTTT.

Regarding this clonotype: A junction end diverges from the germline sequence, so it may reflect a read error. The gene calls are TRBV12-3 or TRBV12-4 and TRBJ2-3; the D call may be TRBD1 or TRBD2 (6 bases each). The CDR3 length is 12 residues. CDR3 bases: TGTGCCAGCAGCAAGGGGGGTGATACGCAGTGCTTT. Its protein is CASSKGGDTQCF.

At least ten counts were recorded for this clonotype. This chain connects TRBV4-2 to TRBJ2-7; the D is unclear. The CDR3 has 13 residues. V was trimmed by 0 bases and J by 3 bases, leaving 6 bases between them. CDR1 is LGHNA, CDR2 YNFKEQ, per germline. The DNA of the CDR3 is TGTGCCAGCAGCCAAGAGAGGCACTACGAGCAGTACTTC. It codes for CASSQERHYEQYF.

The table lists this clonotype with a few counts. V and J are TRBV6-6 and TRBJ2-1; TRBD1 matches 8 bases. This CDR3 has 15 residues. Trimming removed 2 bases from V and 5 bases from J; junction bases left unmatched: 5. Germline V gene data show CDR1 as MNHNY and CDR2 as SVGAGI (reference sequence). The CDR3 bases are TGTGCCAGCAGTTACATGGACAGGGTAAACAATGAGCAGTTCTTC. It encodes CASSYMDRVNNEQFF.

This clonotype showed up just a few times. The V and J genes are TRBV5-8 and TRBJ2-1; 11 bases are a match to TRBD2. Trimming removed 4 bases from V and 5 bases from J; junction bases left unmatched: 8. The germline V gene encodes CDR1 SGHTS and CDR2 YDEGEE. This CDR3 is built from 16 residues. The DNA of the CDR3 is TGTGCCAGCAGCCACTTACTAGCGGGAGCCGACAATGAGCAGTTCTTC. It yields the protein CASSHLLAGADNEQFF. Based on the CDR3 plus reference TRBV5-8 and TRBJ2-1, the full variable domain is EAGVTQSPTHLIKTRGQQATLRCSPISGHTSVYWYQQALGLGLQFLLWYDEGEERNRGNFPPRFSGRQFPNYSSELNVNALELEDSALYLCASSHLLAGADNEQFFGPGTRLTVL.

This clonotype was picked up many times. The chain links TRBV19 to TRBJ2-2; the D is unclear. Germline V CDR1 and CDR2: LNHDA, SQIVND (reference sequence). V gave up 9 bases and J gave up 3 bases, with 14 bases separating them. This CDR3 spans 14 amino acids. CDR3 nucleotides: TGTGCCAGCCTCCGGAGATTGGACACCGGGGAGCTGTTTTTT. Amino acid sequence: CASLRRLDTGELFF.

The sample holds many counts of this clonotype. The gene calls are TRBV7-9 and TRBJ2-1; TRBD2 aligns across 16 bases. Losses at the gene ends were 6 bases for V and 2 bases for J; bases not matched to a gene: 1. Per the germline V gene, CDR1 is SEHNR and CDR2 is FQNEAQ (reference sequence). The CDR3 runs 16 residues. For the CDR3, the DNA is TGTGCCAGCAGGGGGACTAGCGGGGGGGCCTACAATGAGCAGTTCTTC. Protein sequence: CASRGTSGGAYNEQFF.

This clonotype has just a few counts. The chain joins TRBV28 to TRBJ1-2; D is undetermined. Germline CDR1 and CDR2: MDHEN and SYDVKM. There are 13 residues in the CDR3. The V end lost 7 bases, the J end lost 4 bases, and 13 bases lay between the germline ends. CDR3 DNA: TGTGCCAGCAACCGAGCAGCCTCCTATGGCTACACCTTC. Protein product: CASNRAASYGYTF.

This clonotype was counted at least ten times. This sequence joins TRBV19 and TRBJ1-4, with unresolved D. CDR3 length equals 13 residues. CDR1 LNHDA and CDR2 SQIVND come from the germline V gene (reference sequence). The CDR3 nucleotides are TGTGCTAGCCTTAGGGCCACTAATGAAAAACTGTTTTTT. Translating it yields CASLRATNEKLFF. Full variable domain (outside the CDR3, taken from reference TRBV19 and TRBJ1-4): DGGITQSPKYLFRKEGQNVTLSCEQNLNHDAMYWYRQDPGQGLRLIYYSQIVNDFQKGDIAEGYSVSREKKESFPLTVTSAQKNPTAFYLCASLRATNEKLFFGSGTQLSVL.

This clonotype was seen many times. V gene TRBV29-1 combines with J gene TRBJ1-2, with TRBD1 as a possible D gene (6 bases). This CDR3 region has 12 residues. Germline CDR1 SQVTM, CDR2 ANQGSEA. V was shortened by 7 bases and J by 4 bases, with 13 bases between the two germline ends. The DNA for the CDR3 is TGCAGCGCCGGACAGTCGGGCTATGGCTACACCTTC. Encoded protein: CSAGQSGYGYTF.

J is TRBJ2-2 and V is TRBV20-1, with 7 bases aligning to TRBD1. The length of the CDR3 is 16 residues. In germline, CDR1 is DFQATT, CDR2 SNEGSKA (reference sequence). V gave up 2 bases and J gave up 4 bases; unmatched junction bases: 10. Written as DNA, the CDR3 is TGCAGTGCTAGATTGGGGGACAGTCGTACCACCGGGGAGCTGTTTTTT. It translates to CSARLGDSRTTGELFF.

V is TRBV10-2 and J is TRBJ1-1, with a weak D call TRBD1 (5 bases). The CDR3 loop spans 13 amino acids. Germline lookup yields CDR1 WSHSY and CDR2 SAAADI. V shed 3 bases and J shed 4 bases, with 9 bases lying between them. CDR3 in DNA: TGCGCCAGCAGTGATGGGGCTTTCACTGAAGCTTTCTTT. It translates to CASSDGAFTEAFF.

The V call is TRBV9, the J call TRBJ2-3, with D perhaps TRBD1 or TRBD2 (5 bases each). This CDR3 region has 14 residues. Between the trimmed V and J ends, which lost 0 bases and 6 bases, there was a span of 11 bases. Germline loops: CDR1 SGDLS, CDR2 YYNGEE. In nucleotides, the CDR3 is TGTGCCAGCAGCGTAGGAGGGGCCGCGGATACGCAGTATTTT. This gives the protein CASSVGGAADTQYF.

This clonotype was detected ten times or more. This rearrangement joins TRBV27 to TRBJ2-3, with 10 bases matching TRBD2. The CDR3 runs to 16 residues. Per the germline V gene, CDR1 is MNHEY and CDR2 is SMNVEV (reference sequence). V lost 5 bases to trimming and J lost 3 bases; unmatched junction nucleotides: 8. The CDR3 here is CASSSRLAGRTDTQYF. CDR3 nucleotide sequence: TGTGCCAGCAGTAGCCGACTAGCGGGTAGGACAGATACGCAGTATTTT.

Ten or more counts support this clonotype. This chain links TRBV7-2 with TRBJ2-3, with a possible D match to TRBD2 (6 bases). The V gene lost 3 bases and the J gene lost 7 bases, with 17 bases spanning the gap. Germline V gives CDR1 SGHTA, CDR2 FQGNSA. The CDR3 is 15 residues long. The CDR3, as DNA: TGTGCCAGCAGCTTGGGACGGGGGAAAGGGTATACGCAGTATTTT. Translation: CASSLGRGKGYTQYF.

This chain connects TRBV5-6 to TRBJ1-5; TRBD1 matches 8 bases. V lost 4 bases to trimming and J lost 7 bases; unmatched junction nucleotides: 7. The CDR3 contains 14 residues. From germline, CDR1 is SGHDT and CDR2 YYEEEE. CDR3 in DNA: TGTGCCAGCAGCCAAGGACAGGGTATACAGCCCCAGCATTTT. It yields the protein CASSQGQGIQPQHF.

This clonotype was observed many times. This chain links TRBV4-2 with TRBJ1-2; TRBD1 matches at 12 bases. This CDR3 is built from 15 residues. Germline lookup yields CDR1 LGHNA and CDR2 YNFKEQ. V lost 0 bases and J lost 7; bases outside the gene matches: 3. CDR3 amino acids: CASSQERDRGPGYTF. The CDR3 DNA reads TGTGCCAGCAGCCAAGAGAGGGACAGGGGGCCTGGCTACACCTTC.

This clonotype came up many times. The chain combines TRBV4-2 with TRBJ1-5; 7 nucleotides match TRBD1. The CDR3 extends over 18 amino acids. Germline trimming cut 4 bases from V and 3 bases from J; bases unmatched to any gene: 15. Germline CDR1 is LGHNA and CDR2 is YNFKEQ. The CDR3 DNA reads TGTGCCAGCAGCCTAGAAGGGGGCAGGACCCTTTCCAATCAGCCCCAGCATTTT. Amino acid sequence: CASSLEGGRTLSNQPQHF.

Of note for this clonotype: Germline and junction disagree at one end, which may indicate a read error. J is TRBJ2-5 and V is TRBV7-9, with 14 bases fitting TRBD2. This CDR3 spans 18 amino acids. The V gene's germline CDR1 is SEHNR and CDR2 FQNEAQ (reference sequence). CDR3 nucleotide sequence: TGTGCCAGCAGCCCTCCCGGGACTAGCGGGGGATACCAAGAGGCCCAGTACTTC. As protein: CASSPPGTSGGYQEAQYF.

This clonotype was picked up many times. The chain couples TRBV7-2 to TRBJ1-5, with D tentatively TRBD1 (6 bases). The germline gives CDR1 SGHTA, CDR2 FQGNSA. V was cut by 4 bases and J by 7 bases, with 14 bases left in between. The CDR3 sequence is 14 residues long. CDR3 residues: CASSSLRGLQPQHF. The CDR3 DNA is TGTGCCAGCAGCTCCCTGCGGGGGCTGCAGCCCCAGCATTTT.